This T cell receptor beta chain was sequenced during a study of human T cells and chemical hapten exposure. At the level of the study: How much TCR each sample yielded varied, mostly because pooled library volumes differed slightly.

The authors' total RNA extraction used unfractionated whole blood. CDR3 size: 15 residues. The V end lost 4 bases, the J end lost 3 bases, and 16 bases lay between the germline ends. Germline values: CDR1 SGHDT, CDR2 YYEEEE. Individual cDNA molecules each carried unique molecular identifiers attached by the library. As processed by the authors: The median was around 89,000 TCRs per sample, ranging roughly 20,000 to 750,000. Via MiXCR, TCRdb re-called the reads, giving one row per CDR3 protein. None of the V and J calls come from the authors' own analysis; TCRdb made them. The sample holds 100,000 to 150,000 distinct CDR3 sequences, approximately 9% seen once. The study, taken as a whole, reports: The number of TCRs over 1 in 1000 frequency stayed unchanged after DPC.

The table lists this clonotype with many counts. The antigen is undetermined. The sample taken for sequencing was whole blood. This receptor was identified in a human donor in good health. Some clones in this sample may be carry-over from other donors' samples. The V and J genes are TRBV5-6 and TRBJ1-2; D is possibly TRBD1 (6 bases). CDR3 region: CASSQNDRFDYGYTF. CDR3 coding DNA: TGTGCCAGCAGCCAAAACGACAGGTTCGACTATGGCTACACCTTC.